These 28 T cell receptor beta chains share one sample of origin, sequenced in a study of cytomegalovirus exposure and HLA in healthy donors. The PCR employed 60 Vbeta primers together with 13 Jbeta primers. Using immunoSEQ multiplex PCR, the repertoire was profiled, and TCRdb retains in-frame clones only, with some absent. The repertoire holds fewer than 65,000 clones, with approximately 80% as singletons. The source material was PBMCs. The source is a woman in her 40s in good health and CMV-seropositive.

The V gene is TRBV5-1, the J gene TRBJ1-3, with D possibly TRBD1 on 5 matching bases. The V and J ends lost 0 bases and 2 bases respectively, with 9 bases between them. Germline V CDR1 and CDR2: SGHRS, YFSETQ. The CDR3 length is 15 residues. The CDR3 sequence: CASSLGQGPGNTIYF. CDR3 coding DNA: TGCGCCAGCAGCTTGGGGCAGGGTCCTGGAAACACCATATATTTT.

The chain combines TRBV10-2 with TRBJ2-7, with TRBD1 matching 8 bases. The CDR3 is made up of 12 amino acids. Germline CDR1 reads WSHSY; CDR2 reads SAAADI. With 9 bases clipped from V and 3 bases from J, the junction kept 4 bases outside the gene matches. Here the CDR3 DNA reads TGCGCCAGTGGGGGACAGGACTACGAGCAGTACTTC. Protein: CASGGQDYEQYF.

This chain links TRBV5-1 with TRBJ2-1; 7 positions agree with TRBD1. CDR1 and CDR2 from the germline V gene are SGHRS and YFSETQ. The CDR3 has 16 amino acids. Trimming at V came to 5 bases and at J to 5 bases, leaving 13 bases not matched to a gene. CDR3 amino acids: CASRTTGPQRDNEQFF. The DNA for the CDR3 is TGCGCCAGCAGGACGACAGGGCCCCAGAGGGACAATGAGCAGTTCTTC. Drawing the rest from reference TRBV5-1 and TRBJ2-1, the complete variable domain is KAGVTQTPRYLIKTRGQQVTLSCSPISGHRSVSWYQQTPGQGLQFLFEYFSETQRNKGNFPGRFSGRQFSNSRSEMNVSTLELGDSALYLCASRTTGPQRDNEQFFGPGTRLTVL.

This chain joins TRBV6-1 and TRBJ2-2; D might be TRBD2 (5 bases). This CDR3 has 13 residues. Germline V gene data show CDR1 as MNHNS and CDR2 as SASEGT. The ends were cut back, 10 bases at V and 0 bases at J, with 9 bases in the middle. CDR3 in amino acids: CATRAANTGELFF. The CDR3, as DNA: TGTGCCACCCGAGCGGCGAACACCGGGGAGCTGTTTTTT.

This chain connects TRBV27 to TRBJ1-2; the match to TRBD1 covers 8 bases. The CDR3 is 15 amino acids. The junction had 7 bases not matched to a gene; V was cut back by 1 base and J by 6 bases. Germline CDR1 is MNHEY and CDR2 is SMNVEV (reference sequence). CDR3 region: CASSLWQGALNGYTF. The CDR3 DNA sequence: TGTGCCAGCAGTTTATGGCAGGGGGCGCTTAATGGCTACACCTTC.

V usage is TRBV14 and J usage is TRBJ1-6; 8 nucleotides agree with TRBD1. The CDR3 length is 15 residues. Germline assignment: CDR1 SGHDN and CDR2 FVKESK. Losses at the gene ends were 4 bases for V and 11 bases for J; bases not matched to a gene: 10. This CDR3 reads CASSLWGQVFAPLHF. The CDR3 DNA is TGTGCCAGCAGCCTTTGGGGACAGGTCTTCGCACCCCTCCACTTT.

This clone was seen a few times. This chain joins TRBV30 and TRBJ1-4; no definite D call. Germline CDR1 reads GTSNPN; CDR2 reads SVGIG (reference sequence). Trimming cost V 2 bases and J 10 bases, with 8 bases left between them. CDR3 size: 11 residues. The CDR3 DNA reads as TGTGCCTGGAGTTCGCCGGGAAAACTGTTTTTT. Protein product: CAWSSPGKLFF.

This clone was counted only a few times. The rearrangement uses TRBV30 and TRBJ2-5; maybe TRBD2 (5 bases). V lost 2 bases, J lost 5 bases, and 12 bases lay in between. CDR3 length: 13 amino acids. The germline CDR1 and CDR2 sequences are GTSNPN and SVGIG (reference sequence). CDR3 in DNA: TGTGCCTGGAGTAGGAGGATGTGGGAGACCCAGTACTTC. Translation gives CAWSRRMWETQYF.

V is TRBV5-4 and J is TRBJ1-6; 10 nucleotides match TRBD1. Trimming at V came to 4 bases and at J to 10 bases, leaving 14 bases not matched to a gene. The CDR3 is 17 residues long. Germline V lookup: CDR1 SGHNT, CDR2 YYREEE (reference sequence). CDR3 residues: CASSLNPGTGVGSPLHF. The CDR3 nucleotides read TGTGCCAGCAGCCTAAATCCCGGGACAGGGGTCGGGTCACCCCTCCACTTT.

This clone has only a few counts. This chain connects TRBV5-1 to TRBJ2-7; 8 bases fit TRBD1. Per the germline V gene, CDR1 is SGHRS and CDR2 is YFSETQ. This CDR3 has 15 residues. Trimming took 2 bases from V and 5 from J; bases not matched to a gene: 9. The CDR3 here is CASSLSGQGAHEQYF. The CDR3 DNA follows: TGCGCCAGCAGCTTATCGGGGCAGGGGGCCCACGAGCAGTACTTC.

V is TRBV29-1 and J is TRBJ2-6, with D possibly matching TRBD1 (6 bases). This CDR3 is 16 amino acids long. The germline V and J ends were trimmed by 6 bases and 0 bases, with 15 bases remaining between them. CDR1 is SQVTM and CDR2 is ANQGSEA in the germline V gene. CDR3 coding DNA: TGCAGCGTGCAGGGGACCGTAAGCTCTGGGGCCAACGTCCTGACTTTC. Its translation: CSVQGTVSSGANVLTF.

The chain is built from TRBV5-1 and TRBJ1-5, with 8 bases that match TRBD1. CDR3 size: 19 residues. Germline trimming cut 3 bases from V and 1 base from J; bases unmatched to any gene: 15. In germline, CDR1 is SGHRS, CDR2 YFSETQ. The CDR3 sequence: CASSWGPGQALGSNQPQHF. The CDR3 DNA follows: TGCGCCAGCAGCTGGGGTCCGGGACAGGCGCTTGGGAGCAATCAGCCCCAGCATTTT.

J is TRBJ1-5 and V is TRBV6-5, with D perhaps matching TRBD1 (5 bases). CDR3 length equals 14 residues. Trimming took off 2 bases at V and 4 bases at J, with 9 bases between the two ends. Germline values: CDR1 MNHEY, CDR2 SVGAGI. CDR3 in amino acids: CASSYRAGNQPQHF. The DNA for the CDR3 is TGTGCCAGCAGTTACAGGGCAGGGAATCAGCCCCAGCATTTT.

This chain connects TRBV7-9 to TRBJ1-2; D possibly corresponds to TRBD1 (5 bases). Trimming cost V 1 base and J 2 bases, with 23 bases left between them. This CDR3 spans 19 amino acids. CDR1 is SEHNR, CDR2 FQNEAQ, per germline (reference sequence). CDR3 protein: CASSLGVGHPQSPNYGYTF. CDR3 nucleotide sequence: TGTGCCAGCAGCTTAGGAGTCGGACACCCACAATCCCCAAACTATGGCTACACCTTC.

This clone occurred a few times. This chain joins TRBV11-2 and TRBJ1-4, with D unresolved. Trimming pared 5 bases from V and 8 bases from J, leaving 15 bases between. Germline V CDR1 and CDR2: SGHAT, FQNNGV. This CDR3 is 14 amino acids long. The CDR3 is CASSLFTPPEKLFF. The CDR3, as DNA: TGTGCCAGCAGCCTATTCACCCCTCCCGAAAAACTGTTTTTT.

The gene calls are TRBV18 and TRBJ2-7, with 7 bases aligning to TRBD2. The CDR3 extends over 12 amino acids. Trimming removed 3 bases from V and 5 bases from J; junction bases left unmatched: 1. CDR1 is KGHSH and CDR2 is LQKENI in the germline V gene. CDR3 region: CASSPGRHEQYF. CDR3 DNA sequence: TGTGCCAGCTCACCCGGGAGGCACGAGCAGTACTTC.

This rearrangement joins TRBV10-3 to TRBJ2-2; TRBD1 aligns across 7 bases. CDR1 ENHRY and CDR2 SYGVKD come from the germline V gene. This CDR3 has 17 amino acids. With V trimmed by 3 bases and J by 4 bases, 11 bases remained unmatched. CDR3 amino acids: CAISDSGTALATGELFF. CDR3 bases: TGTGCCATCAGTGATAGTGGGACAGCTCTCGCCACCGGGGAGCTGTTTTTT.

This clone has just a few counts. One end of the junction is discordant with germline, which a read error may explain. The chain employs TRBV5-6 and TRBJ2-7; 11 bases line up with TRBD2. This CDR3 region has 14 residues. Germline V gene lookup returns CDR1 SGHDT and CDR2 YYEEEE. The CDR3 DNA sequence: TGTGCCAGCAGCTTGGCACTAGCGGGGGCATCTTCGAACTTC. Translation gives CASSLALAGASSNF.

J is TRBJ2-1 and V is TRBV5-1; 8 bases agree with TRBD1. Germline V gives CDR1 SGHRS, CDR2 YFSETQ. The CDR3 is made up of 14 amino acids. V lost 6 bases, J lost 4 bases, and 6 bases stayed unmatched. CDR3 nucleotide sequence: TGCGCCAGCACTGCTGGGACAGGATACAATGAGCAGTTCTTC. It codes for CASTAGTGYNEQFF. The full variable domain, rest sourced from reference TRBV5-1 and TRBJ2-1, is KAGVTQTPRYLIKTRGQQVTLSCSPISGHRSVSWYQQTPGQGLQFLFEYFSETQRNKGNFPGRFSGRQFSNSRSEMNVSTLELGDSALYLCASTAGTGYNEQFFGPGTRLTVL.

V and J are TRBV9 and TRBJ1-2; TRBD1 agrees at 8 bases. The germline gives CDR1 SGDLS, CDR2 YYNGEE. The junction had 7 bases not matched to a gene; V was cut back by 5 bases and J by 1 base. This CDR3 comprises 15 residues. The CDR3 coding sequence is TGTGCCAGCAGACTTTCGGGACAGGTTAACTATGGCTACACCTTC. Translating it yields CASRLSGQVNYGYTF. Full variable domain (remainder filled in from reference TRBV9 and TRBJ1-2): DSGVTQTPKHLITATGQRVTLRCSPRSGDLSVYWYQQSLDQGLQFLIQYYNGEERAKGNILERFSAQQFPDLHSELNLSSLELGDSALYFCASRLSGQVNYGYTFGSGTRLTVV.

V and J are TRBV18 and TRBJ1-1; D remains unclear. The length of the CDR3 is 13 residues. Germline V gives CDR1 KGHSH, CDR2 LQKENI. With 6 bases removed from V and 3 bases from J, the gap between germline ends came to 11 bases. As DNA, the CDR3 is TGTGCCAGCTCGTCAAACAGAGACACTGAAGCTTTCTTT. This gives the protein CASSSNRDTEAFF.

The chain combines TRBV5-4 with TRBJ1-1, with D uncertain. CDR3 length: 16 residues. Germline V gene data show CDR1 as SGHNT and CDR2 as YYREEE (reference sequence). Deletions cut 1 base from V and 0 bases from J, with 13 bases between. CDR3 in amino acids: CASSLKFGLLNTEAFF. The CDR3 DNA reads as TGTGCCAGCAGCTTGAAATTTGGGCTCTTGAACACTGAAGCTTTCTTT.

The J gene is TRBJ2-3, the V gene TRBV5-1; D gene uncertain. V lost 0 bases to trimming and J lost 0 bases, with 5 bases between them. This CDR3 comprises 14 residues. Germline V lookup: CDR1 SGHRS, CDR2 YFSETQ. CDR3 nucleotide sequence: TGCGCCAGCAGCTTGGGAGCGAGCACAGATACGCAGTATTTT. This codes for CASSLGASTDTQYF.

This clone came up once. CDR3 in DNA: TGTGCCAGTAATCGACGGGAAACCAAATGGGATATCGGGGAGCTGTTTTTT. This sequence encodes CASNRRETKWDIGELFF. The rearrangement uses TRBV19 and TRBJ2-2; a possible D gene is TRBD2 (5 bases). The CDR3 totals 17 residues. Germline V gene sequence: CDR1 LNHDA, CDR2 SQIVND (reference sequence). V was clipped by 7 bases and J by 7 bases, with 25 bases between them.

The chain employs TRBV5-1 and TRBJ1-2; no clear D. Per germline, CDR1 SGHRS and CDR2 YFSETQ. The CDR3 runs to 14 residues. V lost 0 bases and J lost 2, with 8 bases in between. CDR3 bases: TGCGCCAGCAGCTTGGGTCCTGAGAACTATGGCTACACCTTC. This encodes CASSLGPENYGYTF.

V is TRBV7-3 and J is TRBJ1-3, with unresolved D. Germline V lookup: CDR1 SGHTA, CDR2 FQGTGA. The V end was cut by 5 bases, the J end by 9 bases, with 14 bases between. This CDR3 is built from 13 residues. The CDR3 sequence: CASSTRMGSTIYF. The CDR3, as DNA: TGTGCCAGCAGCACCAGGATGGGTAGCACCATATATTTT.

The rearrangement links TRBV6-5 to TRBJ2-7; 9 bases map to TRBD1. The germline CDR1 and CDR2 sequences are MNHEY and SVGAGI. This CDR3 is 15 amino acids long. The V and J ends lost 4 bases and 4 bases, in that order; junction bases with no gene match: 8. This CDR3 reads CASSSPEGQGYEQYF. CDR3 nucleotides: TGTGCCAGCAGTTCGCCGGAGGGACAGGGATACGAGCAGTACTTC.

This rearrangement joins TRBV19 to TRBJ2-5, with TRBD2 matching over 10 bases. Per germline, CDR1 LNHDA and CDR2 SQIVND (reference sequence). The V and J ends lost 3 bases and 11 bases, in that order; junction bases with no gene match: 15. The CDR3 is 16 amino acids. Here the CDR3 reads CASSILTSGAPREQYF. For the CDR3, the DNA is TGTGCCAGTAGTATTCTCACTAGCGGGGCCCCCCGGGAGCAGTACTTC.